This T cell receptor beta chain was identified during a study of post-analysis software for immune sequencing data. Study information: Several disease courses (relapsing-remitting, secondary progressive and progressive-relapsing) of multiple sclerosis were included.

This clonotype was seen more than once but under ten times. Its antigen remains unknown. Overall study findings and caveats: Four or five TRBV segments (TRBV5-6, TRBV5-1 and TRBV20-1 among them) occurred more frequently in patients than in controls. Same-batch samples co-clustered strongly by F measure. Normalized Chao1 diversity in multiple sclerosis patients fell significantly below that of controls.

Included in the TCR beta cDNA libraries were unique molecular identifiers. TCRdb reprocessed the PCR reads via MiXCR and lists one record per CDR3 protein. The sample carries about 770,000 distinct CDR3 sequences, more than 45% recorded once. The ends were cut back, 2 bases at V and 1 base at J, with 11 bases in the middle. Germline CDR1 and CDR2: SQVTM and ANQGSEA. This CDR3 contains 14 residues. This chain joins TRBV29-1 and TRBJ1-1; D is undetermined. The receptor comes from a girl aged 5-17 years with multiple sclerosis. Sequencing was performed on blood. CDR3 protein: CSVELRKENTEAFF. CDR3 sequence (DNA): TGCAGCGTTGAACTCCGGAAGGAGAACACTGAAGCTTTCTTT.